The 18 T cell receptor beta chains presented below share a single source sample, sequenced in a study of shared clonotypes between healthy human individuals. Positive CCR7 selection of CD45RO-negative cells yielded the naive CD8 cells, and terminally differentiated effector memory CD45RA+ cells were excluded. Generated by immunoSEQ multiplex PCR, the TCRdb table keeps only in-frame clones and is missing some. The table has just over 2,000,000 clones, about 95% seen once. The sample consisted of naive CD8+ T cells sorted from blood. The receptors shown here come from a man aged 18 to 29 in good health.

V usage is TRBV28 and J usage is TRBJ1-2; a possible D gene is TRBD1 (5 bases). The length of the CDR3 is 15 residues. Per germline, CDR1 MDHEN and CDR2 SYDVKM. The V gene lost 6 bases and the J gene lost 6 bases, with 20 bases spanning the gap. Here the CDR3 DNA reads TGTGCCAGCAGCCCCAGGGAAGGGGCCTTCGATGGCTACACCTTC. This gives the protein CASSPREGAFDGYTF.

The V and J genes are TRBV5-6 and TRBJ1-4; tentative D call: TRBD1 (5 bases). The germline V gene has CDR1 SGHDT and CDR2 YYEEEE. The CDR3 covers 14 residues. The V and J ends lost 7 bases and 4 bases respectively, with 14 bases between them. Here the CDR3 reads CASRPQGGNEKLFF. For the CDR3, the DNA is TGTGCCAGCCGTCCCCAGGGAGGTAATGAAAAACTGTTTTTT.

The chain couples TRBV5-6 to TRBJ2-5; D is uncertain. The germline V gene encodes CDR1 SGHDT and CDR2 YYEEEE. The CDR3 consists of 14 residues. Trimming pared 0 bases from V and 3 bases from J, leaving 9 bases between. DNA for the CDR3: TGTGCCAGCAGCTTGGAGGGCAGCAAAGAGACCCAGTACTTC. It codes for CASSLEGSKETQYF.

J is TRBJ2-7 and V is TRBV7-9, with D possibly matching TRBD1 (5 bases). The V and J ends lost 1 base and 0 bases respectively, with 10 bases between them. The CDR3 has 15 amino acids. Germline values: CDR1 SEHNR, CDR2 FQNEAQ (reference sequence). CDR3 nucleotide sequence: TGTGCCAGCAGCTTAGGTACGCAGGGCTCCTACGAGCAGTACTTC. Its protein product is CASSLGTQGSYEQYF.

V gene TRBV11-2 combines with J gene TRBJ2-1; D is perhaps TRBD2 (5 bases). The CDR3 totals 13 residues. In germline, CDR1 is SGHAT, CDR2 FQNNGV. V lost 0 bases, J lost 9 bases, and 9 bases lay in between. CDR3 coding DNA: TGTGCCAGCAGCTTAGATCCCGGGGTTGAGCAGTTCTTC. This translates into CASSLDPGVEQFF.

The V gene is TRBV2, the J gene TRBJ2-3; 10 bases are a match to TRBD2. CDR1 and CDR2 (germline): SNHLY, FYNNEI. The J segment lost 2 bases and the V segment lost 6 bases, leaving 11 bases of the junction unmatched. The CDR3 is 17 amino acids. The CDR3 nucleotides read TGTGCCAGCAGCGACCTTCTTCTAGCGGGGGACACAGATACGCAGTATTTT. This sequence encodes CASSDLLLAGDTDTQYF.

Details on this clone: Other nucleotide sequences from this sample produce the same CDR3. The chain carries TRBV27 and TRBJ2-7; 7 bases are a match to TRBD1. The CDR3 totals 13 residues. V gave up 5 bases and J gave up 3 bases; unmatched junction bases: 4. CDR1 MNHEY and CDR2 SMNVEV come from the germline V gene (reference sequence). CDR3 region: CASSLGDSYEQYF. The CDR3 nucleotides are TGTGCCAGCAGTCTGGGGGACAGCTACGAGCAGTACTTC.

The rearrangement joins TRBV4-1 to TRBJ2-7; 7 nucleotides align to TRBD2. CDR3 size: 15 residues. Per germline, CDR1 MGHRA and CDR2 YSYEKL. After removal of 4 bases from V and 1 base from J, the junction contained 7 bases not matched to a gene. CDR3 DNA sequence: TGCGCCAGCAGCCCTGAGGGAGGGCGATCCTACGAGCAGTACTTC. Protein sequence: CASSPEGGRSYEQYF.

The chain joins TRBV28 to TRBJ1-2, with D possibly TRBD1 on 5 matching bases. The CDR3 extends over 12 amino acids. V was cut by 3 bases and J by 6 bases, with 8 bases left in between. Germline V gene lookup returns CDR1 MDHEN and CDR2 SYDVKM. CDR3: CASSFLRDGYTF. The CDR3 bases are TGTGCCAGCAGTTTCCTCAGGGATGGCTACACCTTC.

This clone was seen just once. The rearrangement uses TRBV7-9 and TRBJ2-7; D remains unclear. Germline CDR1 reads SEHNR; CDR2 reads FQNEAQ (reference sequence). This CDR3 region has 12 residues. V was shortened by 5 bases and J by 2 bases, with 7 bases between the two germline ends. The CDR3 spells CASSVGTYEQYF. In DNA form, the CDR3 reads TGTGCCAGCAGCGTAGGGACCTACGAGCAGTACTTC.

This chain links TRBV23-1 with TRBJ2-7; the D gene is possibly TRBD2 (5 bases). TRBV23-1 is placed among ORFs of uncertain function. V was cut by 3 bases and J by 2 bases, with 11 bases left in between. The CDR3 length is 14 residues. The DNA of the CDR3 is TGCGCCAGCAGTCACCGCGGGTCCACCTACGAGCAGTACTTC. This gives the protein CASSHRGSTYEQYF.

The chain recombines TRBV27 with TRBJ1-2; possible D gene TRBD1, 6 bases. The V gene's germline CDR1 is MNHEY and CDR2 SMNVEV (reference sequence). V lost 4 bases, J lost 4 bases, and 19 bases lay in between. The length of the CDR3 is 16 residues. CDR3 residues: CASSSTWQGLFYGYTF. Here the CDR3 DNA reads TGTGCCAGCAGTTCAACCTGGCAGGGGCTCTTCTATGGCTACACCTTC.

This clone was seen a few times. This chain joins TRBV4-1 and TRBJ1-5, with TRBD1 identical over 8 bases. From germline, CDR1 is MGHRA and CDR2 YSYEKL. V shed 0 bases, J shed 11 bases, and the junction held 9 bases outside the gene matches. There are 15 residues in the CDR3. DNA for the CDR3: TGCGCCAGCAGCCAAGAAGGACAGGGTCTTATGGCCCAGCATTTT. Amino acids: CASSQEGQGLMAQHF.

The rearrangement links TRBV29-1 to TRBJ2-2; D is perhaps TRBD2 (6 bases). Germline CDR1 reads SQVTM; CDR2 reads ANQGSEA. Trimming shortened V by 4 bases and J by 1 base, and 10 bases separated the two germline ends. This CDR3 region has 14 residues. In DNA form, the CDR3 reads TGCAGCGTTGTACCTAGCGTGAACACCGGGGAGCTGTTTTTT. Translating gives CSVVPSVNTGELFF.

The chain combines TRBV28 with TRBJ2-7; no definite D call. Germline V gives CDR1 MDHEN, CDR2 SYDVKM. This CDR3 comprises 14 residues. V was trimmed by 3 bases and J by 0 bases, leaving 9 bases between them. The CDR3 region has the DNA TGTGCCAGCAGTTTGATCCCCAACTCCTACGAGCAGTACTTC. Encoded protein: CASSLIPNSYEQYF.

The rearrangement uses TRBV11-2 and TRBJ2-2, with 7 nucleotides matching TRBD2. The germline CDR1 and CDR2 sequences are SGHAT and FQNNGV. J was trimmed by 1 base and V by 0 bases; bases with no gene match: 5. This CDR3 is 17 amino acids long. CDR3 in DNA: TGTGCCAGCAGCTTAGATTTTCTAGCGGAGAACACCGGGGAGCTGTTTTTT. Protein sequence: CASSLDFLAENTGELFF.

The chain recombines TRBV28 with TRBJ1-3; D call uncertain. V was pared by 4 bases and J by 6 bases, with 19 bases between. The CDR3 runs 16 residues. Germline-derived CDR1 and CDR2 are MDHEN and SYDVKM. CDR3 DNA sequence: TGTGCCAGCAGTTCCCCCACGGCCCTACCGCAAAACACCATATATTTT. Protein product: CASSSPTALPQNTIYF. Full variable domain (remainder filled in from reference TRBV28 and TRBJ1-3): DVKVTQSSRYLVKRTGEKVFLECVQDMDHENMFWYRQDPGLGLRLIYFSYDVKMKEKGDIPEGYSVSREKKERFSLILESASTNQTSMYLCASSSPTALPQNTIYFGEGSWLTVV.

The rearrangement joins TRBV9 to TRBJ2-7; TRBD1 matches 10 bases. The CDR3 has 14 amino acids. Germline values: CDR1 SGDLS, CDR2 YYNGEE. Unmatched junction bases numbered 4, after V lost 3 bases and J lost 4 bases. The CDR3 reads CASSEGTGVYEQYF. CDR3 coding DNA: TGTGCCAGCAGCGAGGGGACAGGGGTGTACGAGCAGTACTTC.